This T cell receptor (beta chain) was obtained from a study of blood T cell repertoires in COVID-19. Trimming removed 4 bases from V and 4 bases from J, with 10 bases in between. Germline values: CDR1 SGHDT, CDR2 YYEEEE. This CDR3 region has 13 residues. Libraries were prepared by immunoSEQ multiplex PCR; TCRdb keeps only in-frame clonotypes and omits some of them. The sample gives roughly 240,000 clones, around four fifths of which show up once; about 4.5% is in the top ten. The source material was peripheral blood. The receptor comes from a man between 60 and 70 years old who had recovered from COVID-19. The chain links TRBV5-6 to TRBJ2-3, with a tentative D call TRBD2 (5 bases). CDR3 bases: TGTGCCAGCAGCCTGGGGAGAGCAGATACGCAGTATTTT. It translates to CASSLGRADTQYF. Combining the CDR3 with reference TRBV5-6 and TRBJ2-3 gives the whole variable domain DAGVTQSPTHLIKTRGQQVTLRCSPKSGHDTVSWYQQALGQGPQFIFQYYEEEERQRGNFPDRFSGHQFPNYSSELNVNALLLGDSALYLCASSLGRADTQYFGPGTRLTVL.